These 15 T cell receptor beta chains were sequenced from one sample in a study of T cells in Graves' hyperthyroidism and ophthalmopathy. There were TCR beta CDR3 regions amplified from RNA transcripts. Carried out on the TCR CDR3, a first-round RT-PCR used the HTBI primer set. Via MiXCR, TCRdb re-called the multiplex PCR reads, giving one row per CDR3 protein. The sample consists of about 410,000 distinct CDR3 sequences, roughly 14% of them appearing once. The sequenced material came from blood. The receptor source for this set is a man in his late teens or twenties with Graves' ophthalmopathy.

This clonotype was counted many times. The chain uses TRBV12-3 or TRBV12-4 and TRBJ2-2; 7 bases line up with TRBD2. With V trimmed by 11 bases and J by 7 bases, 7 bases remained unmatched. The CDR3 is made up of 12 amino acids. CDR3: CALRGNGGELFF. CDR3 DNA sequence: TGTGCCCTGCGGGGGAACGGCGGGGAGCTGTTTTTT.

The chain carries TRBV5-1 and TRBJ2-1; 12 positions agree with TRBD2. J lost 0 bases, V lost 2 bases, and 12 bases had no gene match. Germline V gene data show CDR1 as SGHRS and CDR2 as YFSETQ. This CDR3 has 20 amino acids. CDR3 amino acids: CASSFAGTSGPSSSYNEQFF. The DNA for the CDR3 is TGCGCCAGCAGCTTCGCCGGGACTAGCGGGCCCTCGAGCTCCTACAATGAGCAGTTCTTC.

The table lists this clonotype with many counts. The chain couples TRBV6-1 to TRBJ1-6; 9 bases fit TRBD1. Germline loops: CDR1 MNHNS, CDR2 SASEGT. J lost 6 bases, V lost 4 bases, and 7 bases had no gene match. This CDR3 is 16 amino acids long. The CDR3 nucleotides read TGTGCCAGCAGTGGGACCGGACAGGGGAGTAATTCACCCCTCCACTTT. The encoded protein is CASSGTGQGSNSPLHF.

This clonotype was detected a few times. The gene calls are TRBV9 and TRBJ2-2; possibly TRBD2 for D (6 bases). Germline CDR1 SGDLS, CDR2 YYNGEE. V was clipped by 4 bases and J by 7 bases, with 17 bases between them. CDR3 length equals 15 residues. The CDR3 bases are TGTGCCAGCAGCCCATGGACTACCCCAAGCGGGGAGCTGTTTTTT. As protein: CASSPWTTPSGELFF.

This clonotype showed up many times. This chain connects TRBV12-3 or TRBV12-4 to TRBJ1-6; D perhaps matches TRBD1 (5 bases). This CDR3 has 16 amino acids. Trimming cost V 6 bases and J 3 bases, with 15 bases left between them. CDR3 amino acids: CASSGGGTFYNSPLHF. CDR3 in DNA: TGTGCCAGCAGCGGTGGAGGGACCTTCTATAATTCACCCCTCCACTTT.

The chain is built from TRBV19 and TRBJ2-3; 8 nucleotides agree with TRBD2. V dropped 10 bases and J dropped 6; count of bases not matched to a gene: 15. The CDR3 runs 15 residues. CDR1 LNHDA and CDR2 SQIVND come from the germline V gene (reference sequence). The CDR3 sequence is CATREVGGAVDTQYF. CDR3 sequence (DNA): TGTGCCACCCGTGAGGTCGGGGGGGCCGTCGATACGCAGTATTTT.

This clonotype was counted many times. The chain carries TRBV20-1 and TRBJ2-5; a weak D match, TRBD1 (6 bases). V dropped 5 bases and J dropped 2 bases, with 12 bases sitting between them. Germline V CDR1 and CDR2: DFQATT, SNEGSKA (reference sequence). This CDR3 spans 13 amino acids. The CDR3 reads CSAGGQRQETQYF. The DNA for the CDR3 is TGCAGTGCTGGAGGACAGAGACAAGAGACCCAGTACTTC.

In this sample, this clonotype turned up many times. The rearrangement links TRBV15 to TRBJ1-1; no clear D. The CDR3 extends over 14 amino acids. V lost 4 bases and J 3 bases, leaving 12 bases between the germline ends. Germline assignment: CDR1 LNHNV and CDR2 YYDKDF (reference sequence). The CDR3 DNA sequence: TGTGCCACCAGCACCGGTCAATGGGACACTGAAGCTTTCTTT. As protein: CATSTGQWDTEAFF.

This clonotype was observed many times. The genes are TRBV11-2 and TRBJ2-5; D may be TRBD1 (6 bases). The CDR3 runs 14 residues. Trimming cost V 4 bases and J 1 base, with 10 bases left between them. Germline CDR1 SGHAT, CDR2 FQNNGV. The CDR3 sequence: CASSSYRAQETQYF. The CDR3, as DNA: TGTGCCAGCAGCTCCTACAGGGCCCAAGAGACCCAGTACTTC. Using reference TRBV11-2 and TRBJ2-5 for the parts outside the CDR3, the full variable domain is EAGVAQSPRYKIIEKRQSVAFWCNPISGHATLYWYQQILGQGPKLLIQFQNNGVVDDSQLPKDRFSAERLKGVDSTLKIQPAKLEDSAVYLCASSSYRAQETQYFGPGTRLLVL.

This clonotype was counted ten times or more. This rearrangement joins TRBV5-1 to TRBJ2-3; 14 nucleotides line up with TRBD2. The junction had 8 bases not matched to a gene; V was cut back by 4 bases and J by 1 base. This CDR3 is built from 18 residues. Germline loops: CDR1 SGHRS, CDR2 YFSETQ. This CDR3 is CASSIPGLAGVGTDTQYF. Written as DNA, the CDR3 is TGCGCCAGCAGCATACCGGGACTAGCGGGAGTTGGCACAGATACGCAGTATTTT.

The chain joins TRBV27 to TRBJ1-6; no definite D call. There are 14 residues in the CDR3. The V gene lost 0 bases and the J gene lost 7 bases, with 7 bases spanning the gap. Germline V gene data show CDR1 as MNHEY and CDR2 as SMNVEV (reference sequence). CDR3 region: CASSLSGLNSPLHF. CDR3 nucleotides: TGTGCCAGCAGTTTATCAGGGTTGAATTCACCCCTCCACTTT.

The sample holds many counts of this clonotype. In nucleotides, the CDR3 is TGTGCCAGCAGTTACGTCTACTCGAGCACAGATACGCAGTATTTT. Amino acids: CASSYVYSSTDTQYF. The V call is TRBV6-5, the J call TRBJ2-3; D not certain. The germline V and J ends were trimmed by 2 bases and 0 bases, with 9 bases remaining between them. This CDR3 region has 15 residues. From germline, CDR1 is MNHEY and CDR2 SVGAGI.

This clonotype was seen ten or more times. The V and J genes are TRBV2 and TRBJ2-7; D is unresolved. This CDR3 spans 12 amino acids. Germline V gene data show CDR1 as SNHLY and CDR2 as FYNNEI. Deletions cut 7 bases from V and 0 bases from J, with 7 bases between. This chain's CDR3 is CASMLSSYEQYF. In DNA, the CDR3 is TGTGCCAGCATGTTAAGCTCCTACGAGCAGTACTTC.

This clonotype was seen repeatedly, ten times or more. The chain employs TRBV3-1 and TRBJ2-2; a possible D gene is TRBD1 (6 bases). The CDR3 covers 13 residues. The germline V gene has CDR1 LGHDT and CDR2 YNNKEL (reference sequence). Deletions cut 0 bases from V and 7 bases from J, with 6 bases between. The CDR3 nucleotides read TGTGCCAGCAGCCAAGAAGGGGGCGGGGAGCTGTTTTTT. This translates into CASSQEGGGELFF.

This clonotype was recorded many times. The V call is TRBV20-1, the J call TRBJ1-1; D is ambiguous. The CDR3 is 13 amino acids. Germline V CDR1 and CDR2: DFQATT, SNEGSKA (reference sequence). V lost 5 bases, J lost 5 bases, and 15 bases lay in between. The CDR3, as DNA: TGCAGTGCTTTCGGGGATTTGGGGACTGAAGCTTTCTTT. Encoded protein: CSAFGDLGTEAFF.